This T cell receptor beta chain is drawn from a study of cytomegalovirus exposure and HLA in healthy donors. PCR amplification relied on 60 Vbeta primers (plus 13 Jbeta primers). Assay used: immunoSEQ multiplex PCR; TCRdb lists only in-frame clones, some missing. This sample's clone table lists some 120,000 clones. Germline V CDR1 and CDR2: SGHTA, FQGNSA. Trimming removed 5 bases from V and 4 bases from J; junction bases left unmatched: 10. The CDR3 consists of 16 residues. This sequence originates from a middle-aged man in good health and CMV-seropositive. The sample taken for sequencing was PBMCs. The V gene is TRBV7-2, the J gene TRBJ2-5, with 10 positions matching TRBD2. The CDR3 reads CASSDDPSGRPETQYF. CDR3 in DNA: TGTGCCAGCAGCGATGATCCTAGCGGGAGACCAGAGACCCAGTACTTC. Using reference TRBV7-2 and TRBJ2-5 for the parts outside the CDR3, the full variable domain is GAGVSQSPSNKVTEKGKDVELRCDPISGHTALYWYRQSLGQGLEFLIYFQGNSAPDKSGLPSDRFSAERTGGSVSTLTIQRTQQEDSAVYLCASSDDPSGRPETQYFGPGTRLLVL.